Reported below is one T cell receptor beta chain. Purification of the CD8+ and CD4+ T cells relied on negative isolation, and TEMRA cells underwent FACS enrichment. The data are from a study of CD8 T cells in Susac syndrome. V lost 5 bases to trimming and J lost 0 bases, with 8 bases between them. The CDR3 extends over 14 amino acids. Random hexamers were used to reverse transcribe an amount of roughly 0.45 to 1 ug RNA. Multiplex immunoSEQ PCR targeted 54 Vbeta and 13 Jbeta TCR beta segments. TCRdb analysed the immunoSEQ multiplex PCR reads with MiXCR anew, one entry per CDR3 protein. The data hold about 130,000 distinct CDR3 sequences, with over 90% observed a single time.

The clonotype originates from a human donor with multiple sclerosis. This chain uses TRBV12-3 or TRBV12-4 with TRBJ1-5; tentatively, D is TRBD1 (5 bases). Sequenced sample: CD8+ T cells from PBMCs. CDR3 protein: CASSTGYSNQPQHF. The CDR3 DNA reads TGTGCCAGCAGTACAGGTTATAGCAATCAGCCCCAGCATTTT.